The next 22 T cell receptor beta chains were all read from a single sample in a study of blood T cell repertoires in COVID-19. Some clones are missing from TCRdb's copy, which holds only in-frame ones; the method was immunoSEQ multiplex PCR. The table shows 150,000 to 200,000 clones, with approximately 80% occurring only once. Material: PBMCs or T cells enriched from blood (not recorded which). The receptors shown here come from a man aged 50-60 years who had recovered from COVID-19.

A few counts support this clone. The V call is TRBV6-5, the J call TRBJ1-4, with D uncertain. Germline V gene lookup returns CDR1 MNHEY and CDR2 SVGAGI. The ends were cut back, 5 bases at V and 8 bases at J, with 12 bases in the middle. This CDR3 spans 13 amino acids. The CDR3 bases are TGTGCCAGCAGTCCCAAAAAACAAGAAAAACTGTTTTTT. It is translated as CASSPKKQEKLFF.

The J gene is TRBJ2-5, the V gene TRBV18; D is unclear. V lost 2 bases and J 4 bases, leaving 8 bases between the germline ends. The CDR3 covers 13 residues. CDR1 KGHSH and CDR2 LQKENI come from the germline V gene. Written as DNA, the CDR3 is TGTGCCAGCTCACCAGCATCGGGAGAGACCCAGTACTTC. Protein sequence: CASSPASGETQYF.

The V gene is TRBV18, the J gene TRBJ1-2; TRBD1 might be the D (5 bases). Trimming left V 4 bases short and J 2 bases short, with 11 bases between. The CDR3 is 14 residues long. Germline V CDR1 and CDR2: KGHSH, LQKENI. The CDR3 spells CASSQGASNYGYTF. The CDR3 DNA is TGTGCCAGCTCACAAGGGGCGTCCAACTATGGCTACACCTTC.

The V gene is TRBV6-5, the J gene TRBJ1-3; D not certain. Germline V lookup: CDR1 MNHEY, CDR2 SVGAGI. Trimming took off 4 bases at V and 2 bases at J, with 15 bases between the two ends. There are 16 residues in the CDR3. The CDR3: CASSSADPGTGNTIYF. In nucleotides, the CDR3 is TGTGCCAGCAGTTCCGCCGATCCAGGTACTGGAAACACCATATATTTT.

V and J are TRBV28 and TRBJ1-1; D might be TRBD1 (5 bases). Germline V gene sequence: CDR1 MDHEN, CDR2 SYDVKM. The CDR3 is 12 amino acids. The V end was cut by 7 bases, the J end by 1 base, with 7 bases between. The CDR3 here is CASKDTNTEAFF. The CDR3 nucleotides are TGTGCCAGCAAGGACACGAACACTGAAGCTTTCTTT.

The rearrangement uses TRBV5-4 and TRBJ2-5, with 9 positions matching TRBD2. This CDR3 is built from 15 residues. Trimming cost V 2 bases and J 4 bases; bases outside gene matches: 6. The germline V gene encodes CDR1 SGHNT and CDR2 YYREEE (reference sequence). CDR3 coding DNA: TGTGCCAGCAGCTTCGGCGGGGGGGCCACAGAGACCCAGTACTTC. Amino acids: CASSFGGGATETQYF.

The rearrangement joins TRBV11-2 to TRBJ2-3, with a tentative D call TRBD1 (5 bases). CDR1 SGHAT and CDR2 FQNNGV come from the germline V gene. V gave up 0 bases and J gave up 6 bases, with 10 bases separating them. The CDR3 is 14 residues long. For the CDR3, the DNA is TGTGCCAGCAGCTTAGATTCGGCAGGGGATACGCAGTATTTT. Residues: CASSLDSAGDTQYF.

The V call is TRBV9, the J call TRBJ2-3; D is unclear. The CDR3 has 14 amino acids. The ends were cut back, 3 bases at V and 1 base at J, with 9 bases in the middle. CDR1 SGDLS and CDR2 YYNGEE come from the germline V gene. As DNA, the CDR3 is TGTGCCAGCAGCGGCGGCCCGGGCACAGATACGCAGTATTTT. Translation: CASSGGPGTDTQYF.

This sequence joins TRBV28 and TRBJ2-7; weak D call: TRBD1 (5 bases). There are 13 residues in the CDR3. V was shortened by 8 bases and J by 2 bases, with 13 bases between the two germline ends. Germline CDR1 is MDHEN and CDR2 is SYDVKM. The CDR3 sequence is CASATVLTYEQYF. The CDR3 nucleotides read TGTGCCAGCGCGACAGTGCTTACCTACGAGCAGTACTTC.

This clone has a single count. The genes are TRBV7-2 and TRBJ2-7; 11 bases are shared with TRBD2. Germline CDR1 reads SGHTA; CDR2 reads FQGNSA. The CDR3 sequence is 14 residues long. Trimming took 5 bases from V and 6 from J; bases not matched to a gene: 6. Here the CDR3 reads CASSLKGLAVEQYF. The CDR3 coding sequence is TGTGCCAGCAGCCTAAAGGGACTAGCGGTCGAGCAGTACTTC. Supplemented by reference TRBV7-2 and TRBJ2-7, the full variable domain reads GAGVSQSPSNKVTEKGKDVELRCDPISGHTALYWYRQSLGQGLEFLIYFQGNSAPDKSGLPSDRFSAERTGGSVSTLTIQRTQQEDSAVYLCASSLKGLAVEQYFGPGTRLTVT.

V gene TRBV10-3 combines with J gene TRBJ2-5; no clear D. This CDR3 has 13 amino acids. Germline CDR1 reads ENHRY; CDR2 reads SYGVKD. Trimming cost V 8 bases and J 8 bases, with 18 bases left between them. The CDR3 sequence is CAIRRLGDGTQYF. The CDR3 DNA reads TGTGCCATCCGTAGGCTAGGCGACGGTACCCAGTACTTC.

This chain's CDR3 is CATSVGTGVNEKLFF. In nucleotides, the CDR3 is TGTGCCACCAGTGTTGGGACAGGGGTTAATGAAAAACTGTTTTTT. The chain carries TRBV24-1 and TRBJ1-4; 10 positions match TRBD1. This CDR3 has 15 residues. Per the germline V gene, CDR1 is KGHDR and CDR2 is SFDVKD. Trimming cost V 5 bases and J 4 bases; bases outside gene matches: 3.

A single count supports this clone. The rearrangement links TRBV4-1 to TRBJ2-7, with 7 bases aligning to TRBD1. This CDR3 comprises 15 residues. Germline V lookup: CDR1 MGHRA, CDR2 YSYEKL. V shed 1 base, J shed 5 bases, and the junction held 8 bases outside the gene matches. DNA for the CDR3: TGCGCCAGCAGCCAAGGCCAGGGGCAGGGGGACGAGCAGTACTTC. It specifies CASSQGQGQGDEQYF.

The chain uses TRBV14 and TRBJ2-7; the D is unclear. CDR3 length: 15 residues. Germline V CDR1 and CDR2: SGHDN, FVKESK. Trimming took off 0 bases at V and 0 bases at J, with 9 bases between the two ends. Here the CDR3 DNA reads TGTGCCAGCAGCCAAGAACCGTGGGCCTCCTACGAGCAGTACTTC. It specifies CASSQEPWASYEQYF.

The chain is built from TRBV3-1 (or the pseudogene TRBV3-2) and TRBJ1-4, with D perhaps TRBD1 (6 bases). The CDR3 has 19 amino acids. Germline V gene lookup returns CDR1 LGHDT and CDR2 YNNKEL (reference sequence). The germline V and J ends were trimmed by 4 bases and 4 bases, with 25 bases remaining between them. Here the CDR3 reads CASSLAYSIAGDINEKLFF. CDR3 DNA: TGTGCCAGCAGCCTCGCATATTCCATCGCAGGGGATATTAATGAAAAACTGTTTTTT.

V gene TRBV11-3 combines with J gene TRBJ2-1, with D perhaps TRBD2 (6 bases). This CDR3 spans 14 amino acids. The V end was cut by 1 base, the J end by 8 bases, with 12 bases between. In germline, CDR1 is SGHNT, CDR2 YENEEA. The CDR3 DNA reads TGTGCCAGCAGCTTAGGGAGCGGGTTAGATGAGCAGTTCTTC. Translation gives CASSLGSGLDEQFF.

V usage is TRBV5-4 and J usage is TRBJ1-1, with D perhaps matching TRBD1 (6 bases). The CDR3 has 14 amino acids. Deletions cut 3 bases from V and 4 bases from J, with 13 bases between. Germline lookup yields CDR1 SGHNT and CDR2 YYREEE (reference sequence). CDR3 DNA sequence: TGTGCCAGCAGCTCGCCAGGGGCGGGCACTGAAGCTTTCTTT. Translation: CASSSPGAGTEAFF.

The chain uses TRBV24-1 and TRBJ2-3, with a possible D match to TRBD2 (5 bases). The V end was cut by 4 bases, the J end by 6 bases, with 10 bases between. Germline lookup yields CDR1 KGHDR and CDR2 SFDVKD. The CDR3 extends over 13 amino acids. The CDR3 spells CATSDPPGDTQYF. The CDR3 DNA follows: TGTGCCACCAGTGACCCGCCGGGGGATACGCAGTATTTT.

This clone showed up just once. This chain joins TRBV7-3 and TRBJ2-3; TRBD2 aligns across 11 bases. Germline V lookup: CDR1 SGHTA, CDR2 FQGTGA. The CDR3 spans 18 residues. V trimming: 1 base; J trimming: 2 bases; junction bases outside the gene matches: 8. This CDR3 reads CASSLRGSGRAVTDTQYF. In DNA form, the CDR3 reads TGTGCCAGCAGCTTAAGGGGTAGCGGGAGGGCCGTCACAGATACGCAGTATTTT.

The V call is TRBV19, the J call TRBJ2-1, with TRBD2 matching over 7 bases. V trimming: 1 base; J trimming: 9 bases; junction bases outside the gene matches: 6. Germline assignment: CDR1 LNHDA and CDR2 SQIVND (reference sequence). The CDR3 has 14 amino acids. CDR3 sequence (DNA): TGTGCCAGTAGTATAGCCGGCGGGGGTACTGAGCAGTTCTTC. Its protein is CASSIAGGGTEQFF.

This chain uses TRBV6-4 with TRBJ2-2; tentatively, D is TRBD1 (6 bases). The CDR3 has 15 amino acids. Per germline, CDR1 MRHNA and CDR2 SNTAGT. The V end lost 4 bases, the J end lost 0 bases, and 9 bases lay between the germline ends. The CDR3 spells CASSATGANTGELFF. The CDR3 nucleotides read TGTGCCAGCAGTGCGACAGGTGCGAACACCGGGGAGCTGTTTTTT.

V gene TRBV11-2 combines with J gene TRBJ2-3, with D possibly matching TRBD1 (6 bases). V was cut by 5 bases and J by 2 bases, with 17 bases left in between. Germline V gene sequence: CDR1 SGHAT, CDR2 FQNNGV. This CDR3 comprises 16 residues. DNA for the CDR3: TGTGCCAGCAGCCGGATCTACAGGGATCCCACAGATACGCAGTATTTT. It codes for CASSRIYRDPTDTQYF.